This TCR beta chain was observed in a study of blood T cell repertoires in COVID-19. Study overall: The United States, Italy and Spain provided the acute and convalescent COVID-19 samples. T cells, B-cell-depleted T cells, or PBMCs provided the cDNA or gDNA that served as material.

In the original workflow: From reference gene primer amplification, estimates of nucleated cell counts were derived. Here immunoSEQ multiplex PCR was the method, and the copy in TCRdb shows in-frame clones only, minus some. V and J calls and clone size are copied from that table; D and trimming were computed from the DNA. The sample lists a few hundred thousand clones, 91% occurring once. Enrolment of Seattle patients took place during active infection, and they were followed longitudinally. The sample consisted of peripheral blood. The receptor comes from a person under 35 with COVID-19, enrolled during active disease.

CDR3 sequence reads: CASSYSQGRPQHF. The CDR3 DNA reads TGTGCCAGCAGTTATAGCCAGGGGAGGCCCCAGCATTTT. J is TRBJ1-5 and V is TRBV6-6; weak D call: TRBD1 (6 bases). Trimming cost V 3 bases and J 9 bases, with 12 bases left between them. CDR3 length: 13 residues. Germline V gives CDR1 MNHNY, CDR2 SVGAGI (reference sequence).